This T cell receptor (beta chain) comes out of a study of cytomegalovirus exposure and HLA in healthy donors. Study-level background: The Caucasian-associated ancestry cluster contained 75% to 85% of the approximately 400 genotyped donors. Study-wide points: Certain indistinguishable V segments, among them TRBV6-2 and TRBV6-3, were excluded. Cytomegalovirus association was listed for about 170 TCR beta chains.

Only a few counts were recorded for this clone. Its antigen is undetermined. It was with 60 Vbeta and 13 Jbeta primers that the PCR ran. Original methodology: Per a later analysis, the number of unique TCR beta chains was around 79 million, of which 10 million to 11 million were shared. Assay used: immunoSEQ multiplex PCR; TCRdb lists only in-frame clones, some missing. The V and J calls and the clone size are those of that table, but D and trimming were determined from the DNA. The table includes under 150,000 clones, 81% detected once. Germline V gene sequence: CDR1 SGHRS, CDR2 YFSETQ. Trimming cost V 0 bases and J 5 bases, with 8 bases left between them. This CDR3 has 14 residues.

Input material: PBMCs. The TCR originated in a young man in good health and CMV-seronegative. The chain couples TRBV5-1 to TRBJ2-2; D ambiguous. The CDR3 here is CASSLESGTGELFF. CDR3 nucleotides: TGCGCCAGCAGCTTGGAATCCGGGACCGGGGAGCTGTTTTTT. The full variable domain, in which reference TRBV5-1 and TRBJ2-2 provide the parts outside the CDR3, is KAGVTQTPRYLIKTRGQQVTLSCSPISGHRSVSWYQQTPGQGLQFLFEYFSETQRNKGNFPGRFSGRQFSNSRSEMNVSTLELGDSALYLCASSLESGTGELFFGEGSRLTVL.